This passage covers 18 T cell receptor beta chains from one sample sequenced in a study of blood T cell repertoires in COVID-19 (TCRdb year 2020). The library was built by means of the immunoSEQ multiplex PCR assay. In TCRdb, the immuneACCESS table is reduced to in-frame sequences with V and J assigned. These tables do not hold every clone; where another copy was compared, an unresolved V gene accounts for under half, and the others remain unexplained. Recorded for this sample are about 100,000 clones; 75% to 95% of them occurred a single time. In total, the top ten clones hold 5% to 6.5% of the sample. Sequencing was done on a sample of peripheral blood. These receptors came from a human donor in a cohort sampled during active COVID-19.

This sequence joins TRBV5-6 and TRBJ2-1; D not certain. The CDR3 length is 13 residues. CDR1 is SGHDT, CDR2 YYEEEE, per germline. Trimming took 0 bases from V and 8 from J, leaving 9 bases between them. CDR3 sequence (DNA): TGTGCCAGCAGCTTGGGGGTGAGGTATGAGCAGTTCTTC. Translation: CASSLGVRYEQFF.

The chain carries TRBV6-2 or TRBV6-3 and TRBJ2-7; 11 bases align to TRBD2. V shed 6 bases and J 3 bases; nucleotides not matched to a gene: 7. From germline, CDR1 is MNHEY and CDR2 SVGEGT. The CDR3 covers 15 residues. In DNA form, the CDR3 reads TGTGCCAGCAGCGTAGCGGGAGGGAAAGTCTACGAGCAGTACTTC. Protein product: CASSVAGGKVYEQYF.

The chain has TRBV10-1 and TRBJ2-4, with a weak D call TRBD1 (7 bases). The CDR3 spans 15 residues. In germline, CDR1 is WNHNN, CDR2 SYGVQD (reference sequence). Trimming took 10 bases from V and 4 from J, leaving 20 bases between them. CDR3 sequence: CANNRRQGGKNIQYF. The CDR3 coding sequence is TGCGCCAATAATCGGAGACAGGGAGGTAAAAACATTCAGTACTTC.

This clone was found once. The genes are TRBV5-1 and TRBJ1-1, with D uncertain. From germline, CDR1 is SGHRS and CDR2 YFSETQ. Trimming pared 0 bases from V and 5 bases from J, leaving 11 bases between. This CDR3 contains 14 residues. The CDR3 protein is CASSLDGGRTEAFF. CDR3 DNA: TGCGCCAGCAGCTTGGACGGTGGTCGGACTGAAGCTTTCTTT.

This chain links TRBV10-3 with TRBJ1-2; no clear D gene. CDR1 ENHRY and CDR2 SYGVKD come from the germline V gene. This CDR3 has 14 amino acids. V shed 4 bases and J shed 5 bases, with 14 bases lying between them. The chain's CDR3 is CAISGGPATYGYTF. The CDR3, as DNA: TGTGCCATCAGTGGTGGGCCAGCTACTTATGGCTACACCTTC.

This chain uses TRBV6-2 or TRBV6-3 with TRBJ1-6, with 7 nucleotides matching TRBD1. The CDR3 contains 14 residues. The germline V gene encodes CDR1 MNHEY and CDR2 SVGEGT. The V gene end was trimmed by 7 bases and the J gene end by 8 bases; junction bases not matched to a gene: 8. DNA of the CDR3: TGTGCCAGCATCCCGACAGGGCGGGATTCACCCCTCCACTTT. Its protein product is CASIPTGRDSPLHF.

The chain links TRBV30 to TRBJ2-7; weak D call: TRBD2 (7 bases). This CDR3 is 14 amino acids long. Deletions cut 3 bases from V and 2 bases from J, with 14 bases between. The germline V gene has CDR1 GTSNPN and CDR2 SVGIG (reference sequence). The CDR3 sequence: CAWSRPGGPYEQYF. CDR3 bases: TGTGCCTGGAGCCGACCGGGGGGCCCCTACGAGCAGTACTTC. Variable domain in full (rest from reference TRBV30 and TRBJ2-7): SQTIHQWPATLVQPVGSPLSLECTVEGTSNPNLYWYRQAAGRGLQLLFYSVGIGQISSEVPQNLSASRPQDRQFILSSKKLLLSDSGFYLCAWSRPGGPYEQYFGPGTRLTVT.

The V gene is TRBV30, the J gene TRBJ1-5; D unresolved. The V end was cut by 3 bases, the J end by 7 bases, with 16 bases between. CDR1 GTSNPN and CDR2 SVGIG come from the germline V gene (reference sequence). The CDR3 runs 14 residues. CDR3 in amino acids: CAWSFFGSAQPQHF. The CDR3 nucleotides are TGTGCCTGGAGCTTTTTCGGGAGCGCACAGCCCCAGCATTTT.

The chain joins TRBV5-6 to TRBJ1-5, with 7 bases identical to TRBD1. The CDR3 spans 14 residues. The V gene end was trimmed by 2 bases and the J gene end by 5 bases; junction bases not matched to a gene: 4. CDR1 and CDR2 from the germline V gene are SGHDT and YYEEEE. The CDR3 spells CASSFRTGDQPQHF. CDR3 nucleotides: TGTGCCAGCAGCTTTCGTACAGGGGATCAGCCCCAGCATTTT.

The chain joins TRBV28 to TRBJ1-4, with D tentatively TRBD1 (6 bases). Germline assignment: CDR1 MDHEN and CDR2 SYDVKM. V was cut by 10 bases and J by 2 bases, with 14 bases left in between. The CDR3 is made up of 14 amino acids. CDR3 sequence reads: CAIGQLRTNEKLFF. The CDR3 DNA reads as TGTGCCATTGGACAGTTAAGGACTAATGAAAAACTGTTTTTT. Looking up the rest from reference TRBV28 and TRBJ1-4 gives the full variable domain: DVKVTQSSRYLVKRTGEKVFLECVQDMDHENMFWYRQDPGLGLRLIYFSYDVKMKEKGDIPEGYSVSREKKERFSLILESASTNQTSMYLCAIGQLRTNEKLFFGSGTQLSVL.

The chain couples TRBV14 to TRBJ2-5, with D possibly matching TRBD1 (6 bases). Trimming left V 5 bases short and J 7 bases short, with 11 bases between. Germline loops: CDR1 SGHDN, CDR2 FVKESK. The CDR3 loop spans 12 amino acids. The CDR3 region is CASSNRVGTQYF. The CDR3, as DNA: TGTGCCAGCAGCAACAGGGTGGGGACCCAGTACTTC.

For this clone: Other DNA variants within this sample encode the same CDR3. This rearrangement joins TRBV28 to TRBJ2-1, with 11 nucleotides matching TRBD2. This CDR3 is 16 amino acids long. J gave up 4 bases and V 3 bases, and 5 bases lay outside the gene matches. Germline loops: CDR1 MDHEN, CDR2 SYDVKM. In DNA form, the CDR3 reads TGTGCCAGCAGTTTTGCCGGGACTAGCGGATACAATGAGCAGTTCTTC. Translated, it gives CASSFAGTSGYNEQFF.

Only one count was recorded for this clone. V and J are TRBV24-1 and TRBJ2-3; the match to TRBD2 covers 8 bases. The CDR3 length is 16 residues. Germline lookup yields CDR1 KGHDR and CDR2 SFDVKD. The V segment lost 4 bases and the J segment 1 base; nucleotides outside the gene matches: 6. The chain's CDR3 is CATSEWASGRTDTQYF. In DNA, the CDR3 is TGTGCCACCAGTGAGTGGGCTAGCGGGCGCACAGATACGCAGTATTTT.

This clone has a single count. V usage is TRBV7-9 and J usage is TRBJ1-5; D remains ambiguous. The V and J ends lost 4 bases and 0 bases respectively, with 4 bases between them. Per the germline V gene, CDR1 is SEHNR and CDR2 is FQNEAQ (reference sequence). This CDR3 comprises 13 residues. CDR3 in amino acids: CASSSNSNQPQHF. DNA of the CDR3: TGTGCCAGCAGCTCAAATAGCAATCAGCCCCAGCATTTT.

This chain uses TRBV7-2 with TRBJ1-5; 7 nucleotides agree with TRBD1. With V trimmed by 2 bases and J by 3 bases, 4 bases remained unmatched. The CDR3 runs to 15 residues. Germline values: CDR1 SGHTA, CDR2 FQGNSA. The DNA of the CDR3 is TGTGCCAGCAGCTTAAGAGGGGGCGACAATCAGCCCCAGCATTTT. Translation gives CASSLRGGDNQPQHF.

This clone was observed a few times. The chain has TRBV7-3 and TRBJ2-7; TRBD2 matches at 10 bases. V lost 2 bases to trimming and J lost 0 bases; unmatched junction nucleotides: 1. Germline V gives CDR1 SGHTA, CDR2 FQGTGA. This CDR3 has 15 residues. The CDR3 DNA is TGTGCCAGCAGCTTATTAGCGGGGGGCTCCTACGAGCAGTACTTC. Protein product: CASSLLAGGSYEQYF.

The CDR3 spells CASSVATGTYNEQFF. The CDR3 nucleotides read TGTGCCAGCAGCGTAGCAACAGGGACCTACAATGAGCAGTTCTTC. The chain employs TRBV9 and TRBJ2-1; weak D call: TRBD1 (6 bases). The CDR3 covers 15 residues. The V end was cut by 0 bases, the J end by 2 bases, with 9 bases between. Germline CDR1 SGDLS, CDR2 YYNGEE.

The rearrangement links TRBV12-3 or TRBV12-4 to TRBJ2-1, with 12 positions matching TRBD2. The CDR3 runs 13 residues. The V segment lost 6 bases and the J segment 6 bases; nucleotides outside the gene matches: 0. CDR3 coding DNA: TGTGCCAGCAGACTAGCGGGGGGCAATGAGCAGTTCTTC. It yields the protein CASRLAGGNEQFF.